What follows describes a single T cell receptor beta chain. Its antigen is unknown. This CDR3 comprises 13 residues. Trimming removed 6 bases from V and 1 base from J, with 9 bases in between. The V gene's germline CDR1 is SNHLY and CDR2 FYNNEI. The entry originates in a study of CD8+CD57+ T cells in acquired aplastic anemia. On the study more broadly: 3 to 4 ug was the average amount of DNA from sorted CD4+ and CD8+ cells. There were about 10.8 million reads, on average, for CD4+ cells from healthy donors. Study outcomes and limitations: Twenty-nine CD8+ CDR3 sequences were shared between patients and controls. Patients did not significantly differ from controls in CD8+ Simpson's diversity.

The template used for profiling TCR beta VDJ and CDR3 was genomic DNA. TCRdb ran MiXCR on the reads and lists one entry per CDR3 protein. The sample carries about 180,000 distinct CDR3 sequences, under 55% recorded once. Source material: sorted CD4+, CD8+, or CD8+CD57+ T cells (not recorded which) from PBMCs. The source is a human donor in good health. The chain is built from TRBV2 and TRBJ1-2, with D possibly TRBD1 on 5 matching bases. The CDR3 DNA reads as TGTGCCAGCAGCGACAGCCTTAACTATGGCTACACCTTC. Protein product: CASSDSLNYGYTF.